Below, one T cell receptor (beta chain) is given with its context. Its target is not known. The PCR contained 60 Vbeta and 13 Jbeta primers. Sequenced by immunoSEQ multiplex PCR; TCRdb stores in-frame clones only, minus some. The repertoire holds approximately 160,000 clones, with around three quarters as singletons. This sample is part of a study of cytomegalovirus exposure and HLA in healthy donors. Germline values: CDR1 MNHNY, CDR2 SVGAGI (reference sequence). Trimming stripped 5 bases from V and 3 bases from J, with 11 bases between. CDR3 length: 14 amino acids. Study outcomes and limitations: A previous analysis found most TCR beta V segments productive roughly 87% or roughly 30% of the time. The study reported that TCR beta sequences accurately predicted HLA-A and HLA-B alleles in most subjects.

The receptor was isolated from a woman between 45 and 65 years old in good health and CMV-seropositive. This rearrangement joins TRBV6-6 to TRBJ1-5; D not certain. Sequencing used PBMCs. CDR3 loop: CASSGEGINQPQHF. CDR3 DNA: TGTGCCAGCAGTGGGGAGGGTATCAATCAGCCCCAGCATTTT.